This TCR beta chain comes out of a study of shared T cell receptors in the human thymus. The CDR3 runs 16 residues. Germline V CDR1 and CDR2: SGHNT, YENEEA. Between the trimmed V and J ends, which lost 2 bases and 6 bases, there was a span of 17 bases. Some clones are missing from TCRdb's copy, which holds only in-frame ones; the method was immunoSEQ multiplex PCR. The table shows a few hundred thousand clones, with roughly 94% occurring only once. V and J are TRBV11-3 and TRBJ2-1; D is perhaps TRBD2 (5 bases). Sequenced input: thymocytes. The receptor's source is a human donor. CDR3 sequence reads: CASSLSHTTRANEQFF. CDR3 in DNA: TGTGCCAGCAGCTTAAGCCATACCACGAGGGCCAATGAGCAGTTCTTC.